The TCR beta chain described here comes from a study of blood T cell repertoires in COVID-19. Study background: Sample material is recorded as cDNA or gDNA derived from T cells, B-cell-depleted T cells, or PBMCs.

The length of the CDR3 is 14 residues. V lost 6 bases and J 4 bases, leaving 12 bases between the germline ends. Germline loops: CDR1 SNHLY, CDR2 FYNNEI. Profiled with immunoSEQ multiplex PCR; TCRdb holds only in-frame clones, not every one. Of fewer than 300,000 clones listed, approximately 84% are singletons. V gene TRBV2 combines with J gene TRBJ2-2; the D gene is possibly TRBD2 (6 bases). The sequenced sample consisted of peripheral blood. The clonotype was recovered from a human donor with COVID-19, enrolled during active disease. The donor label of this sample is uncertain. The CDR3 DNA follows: TGTGCCAGCAGCCAAACTAGCCTCACCGGGGAGCTGTTTTTT. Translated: CASSQTSLTGELFF.